The clone carrying this T cell receptor beta chain was picked up one time. Antigen unknown. The same CDR3 can be traced to other DNA sequences in this sample. The data are from a study of shared clonotypes between healthy human individuals. For every subset, genomic DNA was evenly distributed across several immunoSEQ plates. Replicate PCRs from sorted subsets contained 200 ng DNA, which is around 30,000 T cell genomes. Libraries were prepared by immunoSEQ multiplex PCR; TCRdb keeps only in-frame clonotypes and omits some of them. Found here are about 1.5 million clones, 96% of them singletons; the top ten hold approximately 1.1%. CDR3 size: 13 residues. The V gene lost 2 bases and the J gene lost 3 bases, with 5 bases spanning the gap. CDR1 and CDR2 from the germline V gene are SGHTA and FQGNSA. Notes on the study in general: Memory subsets generally showed lower estimated richness than naive subsets. Sequencing of the sorted subsets was shown by rarefaction to be incomplete despite large depth.

The V gene is TRBV7-2, the J gene TRBJ1-5; no firm D call. The clonotype comes from a man aged 30 to 45 in good health. The material sequenced was naive CD4+ T cells sorted from blood. Subset noted: CD45RA+ positively selected. CDR3 sequence: CASSLTANQPQHF. The CDR3 DNA reads as TGTGCCAGCAGCTTAACGGCCAATCAGCCCCAGCATTTT.